One sample yielded the 32 T cell receptor beta chains listed below, sequenced in a study of T cell repertoires in cytomegalovirus infection. TCRdb re-called the reads through MiXCR, storing one row per CDR3 protein. The sample includes under 850,000 distinct CDR3 sequences, about 40% of them seen just once. The sequenced sample consisted of PBMCs. These receptors originate from a human donor in good health (CMV status not recorded). Some clones in this sample may be carry-over from other donors' samples.

The chain is built from TRBV5-6 and TRBJ1-1; D ambiguous. This CDR3 contains 13 residues. Germline loops: CDR1 SGHDT, CDR2 YYEEEE. With 6 bases removed from V and 3 bases from J, the gap between germline ends came to 12 bases. CDR3 residues: CASNEYGYTEAFF. CDR3 in DNA: TGTGCCAGCAACGAGTACGGTTACACTGAAGCTTTCTTT.

Of note for this clonotype: A much larger clone differs by one base, so this may be a read error. As the CDR3 is not closed by the conserved phenylalanine or tryptophan, this likely results from a read error. The chain uses TRBV7-2 and TRBJ2-7; 10 nucleotides line up with TRBD2. Germline V gives CDR1 SGHTA, CDR2 FQGNSA. Germline trimming cut 7 bases from V and 0 bases from J; bases unmatched to any gene: 12. This CDR3 spans 17 amino acids. This CDR3 reads CASTPGLAGEASYEQYL. The CDR3 coding sequence is TGTGCCAGCACCCCAGGCCTAGCGGGAGAGGCCTCCTACGAGCAGTACTTA.

V usage is TRBV5-1 and J usage is TRBJ2-7; D not resolved. The ends were cut back, 4 bases at V and 2 bases at J, with 19 bases in the middle. Per germline, CDR1 SGHRS and CDR2 YFSETQ. This CDR3 is built from 16 residues. The CDR3, as DNA: TGCGCCAGCAGCCCGGAGTACGGAGATTGGACCTACGAGCAGTACTTC. Translation gives CASSPEYGDWTYEQYF.

For this clonotype: The junction departs from the called germline gene at one end, perhaps through a read error. The chain employs TRBV10-3 and TRBJ1-2; a weak D match, TRBD1 (6 bases). CDR3 length: 13 amino acids. Germline V CDR1 and CDR2: ENHRY, SYGVKD. CDR3 residues: CASSSPQGRPYTF. The CDR3 coding sequence is TGTGCCAGCAGTAGTCCGCAGGGGCGACCCTACACCTTC.

The rearrangement links TRBV29-1 to TRBJ1-2, with 10 bases fitting TRBD1. CDR3 size: 18 residues. The trim removed 3 bases at V and 6 bases at J, leaving 19 bases unmatched. CDR1 is SQVTM and CDR2 is ANQGSEA in the germline V gene. This CDR3 is CSVEGFWDRGKEGNGYTF. The CDR3 DNA reads as TGCAGCGTTGAGGGGTTTTGGGACAGGGGAAAGGAGGGCAATGGCTACACCTTC.

The chain has TRBV19 and TRBJ2-1, with D unclear. This CDR3 has 14 amino acids. CDR1 and CDR2 (germline): LNHDA, SQIVND (reference sequence). V lost 6 bases and J lost 10, with 19 bases in between. The CDR3 DNA follows: TGTGCCAGTAGAGACTCAACTTATAGTATGGAGCAGTTCTTC. This translates into CASRDSTYSMEQFF.

This chain uses TRBV12-3 or TRBV12-4 with TRBJ2-2; 10 nucleotides agree with TRBD2. This CDR3 spans 15 amino acids. Losses at the gene ends were 9 bases for V and 6 bases for J; bases not matched to a gene: 10. Here the CDR3 reads CARPSLAGDAGELFF. The CDR3 region has the DNA TGTGCCAGGCCGTCGCTAGCGGGAGACGCCGGGGAGCTGTTTTTT.

There are a few counts of this clonotype. The chain has TRBV6-6 and TRBJ2-5; 9 nucleotides match TRBD1. There are 17 residues in the CDR3. Trimming took 2 bases from V and 5 from J; bases not matched to a gene: 12. From germline, CDR1 is MNHNY and CDR2 SVGAGI (reference sequence). The DNA of the CDR3 is TGTGCCAGCAGTTACGGTCCAGGGACAGGGTCTTGGGAGACCCAGTACTTC. Its protein product is CASSYGPGTGSWETQYF.

Points on this clonotype: Compared with germline, one end of the junction differs, possibly owing to a read error. The chain links TRBV7-2 to TRBJ2-3, with D hard to call. The CDR3 has 13 residues. CDR1 SGHTA and CDR2 FQGNSA come from the germline V gene. CDR3 sequence: CASSPVVSDTPYF. The CDR3 DNA is TGTGCCAGCAGCCCCGTCGTCTCAGATACGCCGTATTTT.

This clonotype was detected ten times or more. The rearrangement joins TRBV28 to TRBJ2-1; D is unclear. The V gene lost 3 bases and the J gene lost 7 bases, with 4 bases spanning the gap. The CDR3 consists of 11 residues. Germline V lookup: CDR1 MDHEN, CDR2 SYDVKM. The DNA of the CDR3 is TGTGCCAGCAGTTTGAGGAATGAGCAGTTCTTC. Translating gives CASSLRNEQFF.

This clonotype has only a few counts. The chain couples TRBV6-1 to TRBJ1-1; D is undetermined. Trimming left V 2 bases short and J 6 bases short, with 7 bases between. The V gene's germline CDR1 is MNHNS and CDR2 SASEGT. This CDR3 has 12 amino acids. The CDR3 bases are TGTGCCAGCAGTGAAATCCTGCCTGAAGCTTTCTTT. This gives the protein CASSEILPEAFF.

This clonotype was seen repeatedly, ten times or more. The rearrangement links TRBV7-2 to TRBJ1-2, with D unresolved. There are 13 residues in the CDR3. CDR1 SGHTA and CDR2 FQGNSA come from the germline V gene. The V end lost 5 bases, the J end lost 8 bases, and 15 bases lay between the germline ends. The CDR3 reads CASSPEVGAGYTF. The CDR3 nucleotides are TGTGCCAGCAGCCCCGAGGTCGGCGCAGGCTACACCTTC.

The chain links TRBV28 to TRBJ2-6; D ambiguous. In germline, CDR1 is MDHEN, CDR2 SYDVKM. Trimming pared 1 base from V and 5 bases from J, leaving 9 bases between. The CDR3 is made up of 15 amino acids. The CDR3 nucleotides are TGTGCCAGCAGTTTATCCGGATCTAGGGCCAACGTCCTGACTTTC. Residues: CASSLSGSRANVLTF.

For this clonotype: The germline gene is not matched at one end of the junction; a read error may be the cause. The chain joins TRBV5-3 to TRBJ1-2; D uncertain. TRBV5-3 is sorted into the ORF group, with uncertain function. The CDR3 covers 15 residues. CDR3 DNA sequence: TGTGCCAGCAGCTTGGGTGGGGATGGACCCTATGGCTACACCTTC. Amino acid sequence: CASSLGGDGPYGYTF.

This sequence joins TRBV19 and TRBJ2-1, with 15 bases that match TRBD2. Germline V CDR1 and CDR2: LNHDA, SQIVND (reference sequence). The CDR3 totals 15 residues. V gave up 8 bases and J gave up 9 bases; unmatched junction bases: 8. The CDR3 loop reads CASAAPGLAGGEQFF. CDR3 nucleotides: TGTGCCAGTGCAGCACCGGGACTAGCGGGAGGTGAGCAGTTCTTC.

This clonotype was detected only a few times. This chain joins TRBV4-2 and TRBJ2-1; D remains unclear. CDR3 length equals 13 residues. Germline V gives CDR1 LGHNA, CDR2 YNFKEQ. V gave up 1 base and J gave up 6 bases, with 7 bases separating them. The CDR3 protein is CASSQVTVNEQFF. CDR3 bases: TGTGCCAGCAGCCAAGTAACAGTCAATGAGCAGTTCTTC.

In regard to this clonotype: A junction end diverges from the germline sequence, so it may reflect a read error. The V gene is TRBV6-6, the J gene TRBJ1-1, with a tentative D call TRBD1 (5 bases). This CDR3 spans 14 amino acids. Germline CDR1 reads MNHNY; CDR2 reads SVGAGI (reference sequence). The CDR3 DNA is TGTGCCAGCAGTGACTCAGGGCTCCGATCTGAAGCTTTCTTT. This translates into CASSDSGLRSEAFF.

This sequence joins TRBV20-1 and TRBJ2-3; 8 nucleotides agree with TRBD2. Germline assignment: CDR1 DFQATT and CDR2 SNEGSKA (reference sequence). The CDR3 sequence is 15 residues long. Losses at the gene ends were 2 bases for V and 2 bases for J; bases not matched to a gene: 6. The CDR3 region is CSARNSGGPTDTQYF. CDR3 coding DNA: TGCAGTGCTAGAAACAGCGGGGGTCCCACAGATACGCAGTATTTT.

The chain couples TRBV19 to TRBJ1-1; the D is unclear. Germline loops: CDR1 LNHDA, CDR2 SQIVND (reference sequence). The CDR3 is made up of 15 amino acids. V lost 6 bases and J lost 4, with 18 bases in between. CDR3 in DNA: TGTGCCAGTAGCGGCACGGATAGGTGGGCCACTGAAGCTTTCTTT. It translates to CASSGTDRWATEAFF.

V and J are TRBV5-6 and TRBJ2-2, with 10 bases matching TRBD2. J was trimmed by 3 bases and V by 2 bases; bases with no gene match: 4. The CDR3 runs 16 residues. The V gene's germline CDR1 is SGHDT and CDR2 YYEEEE. The CDR3 DNA reads as TGTGCCAGCAGCTTCCCCGGACTAGCGGACACCGGGGAGCTGTTTTTT. Protein sequence: CASSFPGLADTGELFF.

The chain carries TRBV7-3 and TRBJ1-4, with TRBD1 matching over 12 bases. This CDR3 is 15 amino acids long. Unmatched junction bases numbered 6, after V lost 5 bases and J lost 8 bases. In germline, CDR1 is SGHTA, CDR2 FQGTGA. CDR3 DNA: TGTGCCAGCAGCCCTTGGGACAGGGGGCAGGAAAAACTGTTTTTT. Translation: CASSPWDRGQEKLFF.

The chain combines TRBV20-1 with TRBJ1-1; TRBD1 aligns across 7 bases. V lost 1 base to trimming and J lost 0 bases; unmatched junction nucleotides: 2. Germline CDR1 and CDR2: DFQATT and SNEGSKA (reference sequence). CDR3 length equals 14 residues. CDR3 sequence reads: CSARAGTVNTEAFF. The DNA for the CDR3 is TGCAGTGCTAGAGCCGGGACAGTGAACACTGAAGCTTTCTTT.

This rearrangement joins TRBV12-3 or TRBV12-4 to TRBJ2-5; D unclear. The ends were cut back, 8 bases at V and 1 base at J, with 14 bases in the middle. The CDR3 is 14 amino acids. CDR3 in amino acids: CASRPMGLQETQYF. The CDR3 bases are TGTGCCAGCCGCCCCATGGGCCTCCAAGAGACCCAGTACTTC.

V and J are TRBV6-2 or TRBV6-3 and TRBJ2-3; TRBD1 agrees at 7 bases. The CDR3 has 14 residues. CDR1 is MNHEY and CDR2 is SVGEGT in the germline V gene. V lost 7 bases and J lost 0; bases outside the gene matches: 4. CDR3 residues: CASTSGQSTDTQYF. The CDR3 bases are TGTGCCAGCACCTCGGGACAGAGCACAGATACGCAGTATTTT.

The rearrangement links TRBV7-9 to TRBJ2-1; D may be TRBD1 (6 bases). The CDR3 runs 13 residues. The V gene's germline CDR1 is SEHNR and CDR2 FQNEAQ (reference sequence). The V end was cut by 7 bases, the J end by 4 bases, with 11 bases between. This CDR3 reads CASTYRDYNEQFF. CDR3 in DNA: TGTGCCAGCACGTACAGGGATTACAATGAGCAGTTCTTC.

The chain is built from TRBV9 and TRBJ1-2; D gene ambiguous. CDR3 length: 15 amino acids. Germline CDR1 reads SGDLS; CDR2 reads YYNGEE. Trimming took off 3 bases at V and 3 bases at J, with 15 bases between the two ends. This CDR3 reads CASSGRPNRDYGYTF. Here the CDR3 DNA reads TGTGCCAGCAGCGGGAGGCCGAATCGGGACTATGGCTACACCTTC. Based on the CDR3 plus reference TRBV9 and TRBJ1-2, the full variable domain is DSGVTQTPKHLITATGQRVTLRCSPRSGDLSVYWYQQSLDQGLQFLIQYYNGEERAKGNILERFSAQQFPDLHSELNLSSLELGDSALYFCASSGRPNRDYGYTFGSGTRLTVV.

The chain joins TRBV4-1 to TRBJ2-3; tentatively, D is TRBD1 (5 bases). V lost 3 bases, J lost 1 base, and 11 bases lay in between. CDR1 and CDR2 from the germline V gene are MGHRA and YSYEKL. CDR3 length: 15 amino acids. Here the CDR3 reads CASSQGKGGTDTQYF. The CDR3 DNA reads as TGCGCCAGCAGCCAGGGAAAAGGGGGCACAGATACGCAGTATTTT.

The rearrangement uses TRBV10-3 and TRBJ2-3, with unresolved D. CDR1 is ENHRY, CDR2 SYGVKD, per germline. CDR3 length: 12 amino acids. V lost 4 bases to trimming and J lost 2 bases, with 4 bases between them. The DNA for the CDR3 is TGTGCCATCAGTGGATTCACAGATACGCAGTATTTT. Translating it yields CAISGFTDTQYF.

The CDR3 here is CARSSPVDGNTIYF. As DNA, the CDR3 is TGTGCCAGGAGTTCTCCCGTCGATGGAAACACCATATATTTT. The chain is built from TRBV19 and TRBJ1-3; D is unclear. Germline CDR1 reads LNHDA; CDR2 reads SQIVND (reference sequence). The CDR3 loop spans 14 amino acids. V lost 9 bases to trimming and J lost 3 bases, with 15 bases between them.

The sample holds a few counts of this clonotype. The chain recombines TRBV6-5 with TRBJ2-3; a possible D gene is TRBD1 (5 bases). Germline assignment: CDR1 MNHEY and CDR2 SVGAGI. There are 14 residues in the CDR3. The V gene lost 0 bases and the J gene lost 3 bases, with 7 bases spanning the gap. The CDR3 reads CASSYSQGTDTQYF. The CDR3 coding sequence is TGTGCCAGCAGTTACTCTCAGGGTACAGATACGCAGTATTTT.

On this clonotype itself: The conserved final phenylalanine or tryptophan is absent from the CDR3, which likely points to a read error. The chain's CDR3 is CASSTRLAGPNNNEQFL. For the CDR3, the DNA is TGTGCCAGCAGTACGAGACTAGCGGGACCCAACAACAATGAGCAGTTCTTA. J is TRBJ2-1 and V is TRBV28; 11 bases are a match to TRBD2. The CDR3 length is 17 residues. The trim removed 5 bases at V and 5 bases at J, leaving 11 bases unmatched. Per germline, CDR1 MDHEN and CDR2 SYDVKM.

The rearrangement joins TRBV6-5 to TRBJ1-5; 9 nucleotides line up with TRBD1. V was pared by 7 bases and J by 10 bases, with 8 bases of the junction left unmatched. CDR1 is MNHEY and CDR2 is SVGAGI in the germline V gene. The CDR3 is made up of 13 amino acids. The CDR3 protein is CASTRDRGSPQHF. CDR3 DNA sequence: TGTGCCAGCACCCGCGACAGGGGGTCCCCCCAGCATTTT.